The clone carrying this T cell receptor (beta chain) has more than one count but fewer than ten. Its antigen is unidentified. This record comes from a study of PD-1 blockade in classical Hodgkin lymphoma. TCRdb's table, derived via immunoSEQ multiplex PCR, lists solely in-frame clones and lacks some. The sample contains 15,000 to 20,000 clones, 80% of which appear only once. General study findings and limits: By C4D1, diversity of CD4+ TCRs had risen significantly, whereas that of CD8+ TCRs had not. At baseline, newly diagnosed patients reportedly showed less TCR diversity than healthy donors.

Time point in this sample: cycle 4 day 1 (C4D1), after less than seven weeks of nivolumab. Exposure to brentuximab vedotin varied, and each patient had relapsed following autologous stem cell transplantation. The V gene's germline CDR1 is MNHNY and CDR2 SVGAGI (reference sequence). Trimming cost V 6 bases and J 5 bases, with 7 bases left between them. The CDR3 has 11 residues. Sequencing used peripheral blood mononuclear cells (PBMCs), obtained before the fourth cycle of nivolumab. This sequence joins TRBV6-6 and TRBJ1-2; D is uncertain. The clonotype originates from a human donor with classical Hodgkin lymphoma. The CDR3 loop is CASRRGYGYTF. CDR3 bases: TGTGCCAGCAGGAGAGGGTATGGCTACACCTTC.